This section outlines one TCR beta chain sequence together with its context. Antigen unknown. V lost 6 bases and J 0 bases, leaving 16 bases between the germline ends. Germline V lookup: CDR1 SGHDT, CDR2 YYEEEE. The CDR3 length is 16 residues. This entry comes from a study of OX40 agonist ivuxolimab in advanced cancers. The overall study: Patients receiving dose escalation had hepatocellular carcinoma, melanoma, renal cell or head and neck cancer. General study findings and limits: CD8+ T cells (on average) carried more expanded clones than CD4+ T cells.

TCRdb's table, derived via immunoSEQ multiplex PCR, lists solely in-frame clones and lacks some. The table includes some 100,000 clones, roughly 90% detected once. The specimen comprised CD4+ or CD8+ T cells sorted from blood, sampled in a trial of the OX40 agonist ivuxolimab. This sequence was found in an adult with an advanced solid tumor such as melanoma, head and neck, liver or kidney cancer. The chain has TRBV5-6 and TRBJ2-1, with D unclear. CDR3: CASTRRTGFSYNEQFF. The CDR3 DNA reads TGTGCCAGCACCCGGCGGACGGGCTTCTCCTACAATGAGCAGTTCTTC.